This T cell receptor (beta chain) emerged from a study of T cell repertoires in cytomegalovirus infection (dated by TCRdb to the late 2010s). Study-wide context: Recently identified HLA-C-restricted CMV epitopes, whose presentation resists viral immunomodulation, were targeted by peptide stimulations together with well-studied HLA-B-restricted epitopes. Donor HLA type was relevant to the analysis, because carriage of CMV infection together with the matching HLA type was indicated by public TCR beta signatures. General findings and caveats noted by the study authors: The ex vivo response was dominated by HLA-C-restricted CMV-specific TCR beta clonotypes, which also provided the single most frequent clonotype in two of eight donors. Carriers of CMV infection plus the relevant HLA type were discriminated by the cumulative frequency of public TCR beta family members in the study cohort and in an independent roughly 400-donor cohort.

Sequencing relied on an Illumina HiSeq 1500. TCRdb ran its own pipeline on the public reads, namely fastp trimming at Q25 and MiXCR clone calling, and kept in-frame beta chains. Every entry covers one CDR3 protein and lists the most common genes and DNA from its rows. The sample table contains fewer than 950,000 distinct CDR3 sequences; only one count was recorded for 30% to 35% of them. The ten largest clonotypes hold 9.5% to 15% of the sample. This clonotype has a count of ten or more. Its cognate antigen has yet to be identified. The input lacks base qualities; no much larger clone sits a single base away. The meaning of the sample's treatment or condition label: in vitro stimulation with specific CMV peptide epitopes to enrich CMV-specific T cells. V has 6 bases trimmed and J has 7 bases trimmed; junction bases matching no gene number 8. Measured from the cysteine to the phenylalanine, the CDR3 is 16 residues long. The entry retains the CDR3 DNA only, 48 bases that are in frame from base 1. CDR1 and CDR2 are drawn from the germline V gene: SGHVS, FNYEAQ.

The origin of this receptor is a human donor in good health (CMV status not recorded). Some clones in this sample may be carry-over from other donors' samples. The chain employs TRBV7-6 and TRBJ2-3; TRBD2 lines up with 15 middle nucleotides. The sequences come from cultured CD8+ T cells from PBMCs, collected from culture after CMV antigen stimulation. The CDR3 amino acid sequence is: CASSSGLAGGQNTQYF. The DNA sequence reads TGTGCCAGCAGTTCAGGACTAGCGGGGGGGCAAAATACGCAGTATTTT.